A selection of T cell receptor beta chains follows, all from one sample in a study of T cell repertoires in cytomegalovirus infection. Their antigen targets remain unknown. TCRdb used MiXCR to reprocess the reads, holding one entry per CDR3 protein. The sample shows about 57,000 distinct CDR3 sequences, 20% of them seen only once. Sequences were derived from CD8+ T cells from cultured PBMCs, sampled from culture after CMV antigen stimulation. The receptors were gathered from a human donor in good health (CMV status not recorded). Some clones in this sample may be carry-over from other donors' samples. Both conserved end residues are trimmed from each CDR3. D genes are given only for firm matches.

>TRBJ2-5|NA|TRBV6-1
ASSLLDQETQY
>TRBJ2-7|TRBD1|TRBV4-1
ASSQEDRGGYEQY
>TRBJ1-5|TRBD1|TRBV19
ASSILTGSQPQH
>TRBJ2-7|NA|TRBV7-6
ASSRTSESMY
>TRBJ1-5|NA|TRBV27
ASSSSPFDQPQH
>TRBJ2-7|NA|TRBV7-9
ASSSDYYEQY
>TRBJ1-3|TRBD1|TRBV7-8
ASSLAGTGGNTIY
>TRBJ1-1|NA|TRBV6-1
ASSEFIGGFTEAF
>TRBJ1-1|NA|TRBV4-1
ASSQVVWTEAF
>TRBJ1-5|TRBD1|TRBV12-5
ASGGTLGGMQPQH
>TRBJ2-2|NA|TRBV7-2
ASSSPMVVTGELF
>TRBJ1-2|NA|TRBV12-3/TRBV12-4
ASSPQTGNYGYT
>TRBJ1-2|TRBD1|TRBV12-3/TRBV12-4
ASSSGGGVWYGYT
>TRBJ2-5|NA|TRBV7-9
ASSSPISVSRYQETQY
>TRBJ1-4|TRBD1|TRBV28
ASSQDRGVGEKLF
>TRBJ2-5|TRBD2|TRBV12-3/TRBV12-4
ASSFTSGQETQY
>TRBJ2-1|TRBD2|TRBV2
ASSDQLAGGNEQF
>TRBJ1-1|TRBD1|TRBV10-1
ASNDRVNTEAF
>TRBJ2-7|TRBD2|TRBV7-2
ASSLGAGGPYEQY
>TRBJ2-7|NA|TRBV19
ASSGQSELRETYEQY
>TRBJ2-7|NA|TRBV19
ASSGQEGYEQY
>TRBJ2-7|NA|TRBV4-1
ASSQESGVPPDEQY
>TRBJ2-7|TRBD2|TRBV7-8
ASSPRAASGSREQY
>TRBJ2-3|NA|TRBV11-2
ASSSLRGDTQY
>TRBJ2-5|NA|TRBV10-2
ASGGETQY
>TRBJ1-5|NA|TRBV7-4
ASSLTKPQH
>TRBJ1-1|NA|TRBV5-6
ASSLGLGPTEAF
>TRBJ1-5|NA|TRBV7-8
ASSLEPGHLNQPQH
>TRBJ2-7|TRBD1|TRBV7-2
ASSITGTGLVDEQY
>TRBJ1-2|NA|TRBV6-5
ASRDRREGNGYT
>TRBJ2-7|TRBD1|TRBV7-2
ASSTSGTGIYEQY